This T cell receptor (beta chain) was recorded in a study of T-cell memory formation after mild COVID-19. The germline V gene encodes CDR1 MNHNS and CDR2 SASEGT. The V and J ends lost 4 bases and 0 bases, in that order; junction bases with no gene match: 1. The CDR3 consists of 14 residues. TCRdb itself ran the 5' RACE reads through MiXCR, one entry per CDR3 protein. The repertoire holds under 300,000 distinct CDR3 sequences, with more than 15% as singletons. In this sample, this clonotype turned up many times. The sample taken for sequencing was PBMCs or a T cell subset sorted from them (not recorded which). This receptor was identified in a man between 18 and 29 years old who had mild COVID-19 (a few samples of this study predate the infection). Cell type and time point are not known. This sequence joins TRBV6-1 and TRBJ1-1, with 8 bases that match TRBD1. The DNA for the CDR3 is TGTGCCAGCAGTGGACAGGGGATGAACACTGAAGCTTTCTTT. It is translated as CASSGQGMNTEAFF.